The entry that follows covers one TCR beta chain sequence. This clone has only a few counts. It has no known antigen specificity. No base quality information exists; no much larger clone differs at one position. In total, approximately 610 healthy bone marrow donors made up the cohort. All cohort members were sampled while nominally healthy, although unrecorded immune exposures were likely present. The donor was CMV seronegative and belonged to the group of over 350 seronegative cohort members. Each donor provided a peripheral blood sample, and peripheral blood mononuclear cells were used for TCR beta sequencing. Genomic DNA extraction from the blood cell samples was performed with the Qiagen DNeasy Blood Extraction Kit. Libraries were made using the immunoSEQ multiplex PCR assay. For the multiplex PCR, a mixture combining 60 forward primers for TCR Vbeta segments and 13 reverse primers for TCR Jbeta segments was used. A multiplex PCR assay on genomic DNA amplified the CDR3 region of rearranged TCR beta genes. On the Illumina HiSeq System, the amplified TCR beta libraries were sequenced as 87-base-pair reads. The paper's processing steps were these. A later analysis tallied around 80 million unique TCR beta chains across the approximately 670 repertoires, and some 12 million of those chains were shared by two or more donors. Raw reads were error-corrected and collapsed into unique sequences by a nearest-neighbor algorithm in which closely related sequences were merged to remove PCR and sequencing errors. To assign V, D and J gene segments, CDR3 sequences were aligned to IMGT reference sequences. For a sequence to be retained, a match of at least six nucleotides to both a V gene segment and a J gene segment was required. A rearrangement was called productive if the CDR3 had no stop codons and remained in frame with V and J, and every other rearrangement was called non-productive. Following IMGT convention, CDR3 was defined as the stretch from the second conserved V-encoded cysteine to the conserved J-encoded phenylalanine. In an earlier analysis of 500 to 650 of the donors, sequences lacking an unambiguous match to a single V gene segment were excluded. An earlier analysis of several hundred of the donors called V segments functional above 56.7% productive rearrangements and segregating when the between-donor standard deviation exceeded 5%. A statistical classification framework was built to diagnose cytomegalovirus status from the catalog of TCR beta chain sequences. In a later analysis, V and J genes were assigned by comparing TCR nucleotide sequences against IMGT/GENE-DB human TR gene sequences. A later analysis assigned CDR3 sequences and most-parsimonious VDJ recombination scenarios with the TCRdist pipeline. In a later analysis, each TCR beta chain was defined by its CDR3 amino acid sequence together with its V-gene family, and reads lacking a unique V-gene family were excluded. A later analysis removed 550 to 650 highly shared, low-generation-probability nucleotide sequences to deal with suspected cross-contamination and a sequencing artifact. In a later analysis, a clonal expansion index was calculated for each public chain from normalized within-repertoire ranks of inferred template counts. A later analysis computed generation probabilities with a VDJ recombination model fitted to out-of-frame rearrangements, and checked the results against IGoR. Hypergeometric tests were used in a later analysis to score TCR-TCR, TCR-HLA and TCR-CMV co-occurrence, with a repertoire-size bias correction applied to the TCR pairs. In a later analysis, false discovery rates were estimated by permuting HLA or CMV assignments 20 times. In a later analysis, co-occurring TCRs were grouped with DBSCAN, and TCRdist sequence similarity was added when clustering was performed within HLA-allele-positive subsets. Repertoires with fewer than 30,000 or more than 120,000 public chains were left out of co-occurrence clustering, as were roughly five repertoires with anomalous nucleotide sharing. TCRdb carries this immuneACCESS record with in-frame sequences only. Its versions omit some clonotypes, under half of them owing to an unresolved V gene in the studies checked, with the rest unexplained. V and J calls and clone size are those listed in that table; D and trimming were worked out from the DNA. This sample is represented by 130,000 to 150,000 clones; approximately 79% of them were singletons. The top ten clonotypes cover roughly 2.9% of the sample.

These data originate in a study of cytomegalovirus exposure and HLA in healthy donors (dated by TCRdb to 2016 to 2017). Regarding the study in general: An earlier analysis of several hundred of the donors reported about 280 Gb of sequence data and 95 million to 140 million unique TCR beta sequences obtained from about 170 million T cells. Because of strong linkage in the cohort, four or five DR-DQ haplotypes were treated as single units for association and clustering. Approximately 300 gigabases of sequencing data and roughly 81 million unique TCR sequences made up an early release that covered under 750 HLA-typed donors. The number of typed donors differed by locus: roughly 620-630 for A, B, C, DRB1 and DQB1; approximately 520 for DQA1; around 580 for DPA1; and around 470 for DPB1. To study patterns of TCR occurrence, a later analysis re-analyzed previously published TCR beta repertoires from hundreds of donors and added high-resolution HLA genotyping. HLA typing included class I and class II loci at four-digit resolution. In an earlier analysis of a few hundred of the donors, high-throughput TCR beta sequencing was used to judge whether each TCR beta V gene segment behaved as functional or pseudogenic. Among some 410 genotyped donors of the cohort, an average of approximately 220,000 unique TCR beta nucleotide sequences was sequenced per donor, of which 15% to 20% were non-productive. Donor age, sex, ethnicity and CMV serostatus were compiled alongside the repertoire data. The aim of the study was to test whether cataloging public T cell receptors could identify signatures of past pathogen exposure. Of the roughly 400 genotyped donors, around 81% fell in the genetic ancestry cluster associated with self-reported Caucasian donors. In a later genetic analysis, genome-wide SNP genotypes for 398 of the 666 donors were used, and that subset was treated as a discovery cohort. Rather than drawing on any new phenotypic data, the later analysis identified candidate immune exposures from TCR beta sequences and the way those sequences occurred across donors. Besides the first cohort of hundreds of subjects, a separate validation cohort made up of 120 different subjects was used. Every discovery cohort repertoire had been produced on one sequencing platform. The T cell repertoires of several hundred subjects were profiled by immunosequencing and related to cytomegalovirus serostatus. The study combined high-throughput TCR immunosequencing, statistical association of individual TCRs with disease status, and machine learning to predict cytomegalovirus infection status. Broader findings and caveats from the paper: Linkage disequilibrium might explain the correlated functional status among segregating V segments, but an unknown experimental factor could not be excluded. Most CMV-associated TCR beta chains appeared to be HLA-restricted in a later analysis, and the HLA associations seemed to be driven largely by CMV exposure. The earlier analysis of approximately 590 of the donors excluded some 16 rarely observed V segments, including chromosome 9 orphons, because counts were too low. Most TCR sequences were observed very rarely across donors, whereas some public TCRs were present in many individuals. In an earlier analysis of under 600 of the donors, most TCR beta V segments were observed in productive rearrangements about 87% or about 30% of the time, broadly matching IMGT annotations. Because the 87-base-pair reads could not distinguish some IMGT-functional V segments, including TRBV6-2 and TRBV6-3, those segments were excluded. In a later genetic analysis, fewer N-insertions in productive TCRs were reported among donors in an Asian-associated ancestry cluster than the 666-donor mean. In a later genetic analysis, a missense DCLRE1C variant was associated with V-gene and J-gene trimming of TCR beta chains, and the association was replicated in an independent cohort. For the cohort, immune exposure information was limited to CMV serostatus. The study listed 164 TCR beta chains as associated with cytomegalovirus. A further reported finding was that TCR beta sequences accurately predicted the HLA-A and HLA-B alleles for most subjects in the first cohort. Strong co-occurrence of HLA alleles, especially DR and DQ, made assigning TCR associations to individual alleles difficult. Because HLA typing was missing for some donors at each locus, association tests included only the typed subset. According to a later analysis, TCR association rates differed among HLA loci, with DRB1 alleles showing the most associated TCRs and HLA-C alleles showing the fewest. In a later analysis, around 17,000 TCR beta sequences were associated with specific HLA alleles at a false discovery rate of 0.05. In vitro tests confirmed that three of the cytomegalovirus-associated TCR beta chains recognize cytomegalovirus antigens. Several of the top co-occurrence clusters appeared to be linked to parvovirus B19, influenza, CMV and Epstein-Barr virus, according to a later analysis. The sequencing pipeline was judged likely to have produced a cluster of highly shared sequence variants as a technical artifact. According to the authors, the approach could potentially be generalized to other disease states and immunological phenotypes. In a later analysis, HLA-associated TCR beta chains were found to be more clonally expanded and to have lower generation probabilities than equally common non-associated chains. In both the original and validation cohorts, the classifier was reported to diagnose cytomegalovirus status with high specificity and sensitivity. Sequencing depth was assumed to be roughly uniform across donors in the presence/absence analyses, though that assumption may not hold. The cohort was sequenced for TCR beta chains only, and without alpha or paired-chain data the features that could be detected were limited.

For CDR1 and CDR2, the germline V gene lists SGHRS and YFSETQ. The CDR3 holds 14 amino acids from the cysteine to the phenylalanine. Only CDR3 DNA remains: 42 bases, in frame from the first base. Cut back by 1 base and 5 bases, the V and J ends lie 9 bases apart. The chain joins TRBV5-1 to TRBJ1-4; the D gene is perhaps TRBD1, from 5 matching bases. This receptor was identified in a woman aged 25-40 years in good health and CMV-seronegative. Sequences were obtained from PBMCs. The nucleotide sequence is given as TGCGCCAGCAGCTTGACGGGACTAAATGAAAAACTGTTTTTT. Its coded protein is CASSLTGLNEKLFF.